This record covers a single T cell receptor (beta chain). This record belongs to a study of blood T cell repertoires in COVID-19. The wider study: Sites in the United States, Italy and Spain provided acute and convalescent COVID-19 samples. Sources were T cells, B-cell-depleted T cells, or PBMCs; the material itself was cDNA or gDNA.

Study processing details: Reference gene primer amplification yielded estimated nucleated cell counts. Clones were read by immunoSEQ multiplex PCR, and TCRdb kept only the in-frame ones, dropping some. D and trimming were read from the DNA, whereas the V and J calls and clone size are those reported in that table. The sample consists of 200,000 to 300,000 clones, roughly nine tenths of them appearing once. What was sequenced was peripheral blood. The source is a man in his 60s who had recovered from COVID-19.

The CDR3 protein is CASRRGLYNEQFF. The CDR3 DNA is TGTGCCAGCAGACGGGGTCTCTACAATGAGCAGTTCTTC. V usage is TRBV4-2 and J usage is TRBJ2-1; maybe TRBD2 (5 bases). The CDR3 contains 13 residues. Deletions cut 6 bases from V and 3 bases from J, with 9 bases between. Germline values: CDR1 LGHNA, CDR2 YNFKEQ.